A selection of T cell receptor beta chains follows, all from one sample in a study of cytomegalovirus exposure and HLA in healthy donors. Produced via immunoSEQ multiplex PCR; TCRdb's table is partial and in-frame only. Of approximately 100,000 clones in the sample, about 80% are singletons; the top ten hold 4.1%. The sample consisted of PBMCs. Receptors were obtained from a man aged 35 to 55 in good health and CMV-seronegative. CDR3s include the opening cysteine and the closing phenylalanine or tryptophan. D genes are given only for firm matches. The size of a clone is reported for some rows only, either as once, few or many, or as a class for expanded clones.

V gene	clone size	D gene	J gene	CDR3 length	CDR3 protein	CDR3 DNA
TRBV28	few	.	TRBJ1-2	11	CASSLRDGYTF	TGTGCCAGCAGTTTGAGGGATGGCTACACCTTC
TRBV21-1	few	.	TRBJ1-6	13	CASEIQGNSPLHF	TGTGCCAGCGAAATACAGGGAAATTCACCCCTCCACTTT
TRBV2	.	TRBD2	TRBJ2-3	18	CASRAGGGPAGLANTQYF	TGTGCCAGCAGAGCCGGGGGGGGGCCCGCCGGACTAGCAAATACGCAGTATTTT
TRBV6-5	.	.	TRBJ1-1	12	CASSYRAGEAFF	TGTGCCAGCAGTTACCGGGCGGGTGAAGCTTTCTTT
TRBV5-1	.	.	TRBJ2-1	15	CASSLATTRGNEQFF	TGCGCCAGCAGCTTGGCCACGACCCGAGGCAATGAGCAGTTCTTC
TRBV2	few	TRBD2	TRBJ2-1	15	CASSSRTSGGPEQFF	TGTGCCAGCAGTTCCCGGACTAGCGGGGGCCCGGAGCAGTTCTTC
TRBV30	.	TRBD2	TRBJ2-7	14	CAWSGSGGRYEQYF	TGTGCCTGGAGTGGATCGGGGGGAAGGTACGAGCAGTACTTC
TRBV9	.	.	TRBJ2-7	13	CASSVAGWYEQYF	TGTGCCAGCAGCGTAGCAGGGTGGTACGAGCAGTACTTC
TRBV2	.	.	TRBJ1-1	11	CANPIGTEAFF	TGTGCCAACCCGATCGGCACTGAAGCTTTCTTT
TRBV2	.	TRBD1	TRBJ1-6	15	CASSEANRGGSPLHF	TGTGCCAGCAGTGAGGCAAACAGGGGGGGTTCACCCCTCCACTTT
TRBV2	.	TRBD1	TRBJ2-1	12	CARPGQGNEQFF	TGTGCCAGACCGGGACAGGGTAATGAGCAGTTCTTC
TRBV4-3	.	.	TRBJ1-6	14	CASSQVGGKSPLHF	TGCGCCAGCAGCCAAGTCGGAGGAAAATCACCCCTCCACTTT
TRBV7-9	.	TRBD1	TRBJ1-5	15	CASSRGTGVTQPQHF	TGTGCCAGCAGCCGCGGGACAGGGGTAACTCAGCCCCAGCATTTT
TRBV29-1	.	TRBD1	TRBJ2-7	14	CSVQQGTGGFEQYF	TGCAGCGTGCAGCAAGGTACAGGGGGCTTCGAGCAGTACTTC
TRBV6-6	.	.	TRBJ2-1	16	CASSNPAGAIYNEQFF	TGTGCCAGCAGTAACCCGGCAGGGGCCATCTACAATGAGCAGTTCTTC
TRBV5-1	few	.	TRBJ1-4	16	CASSLAGHQTNEKLFF	TGCGCCAGCAGCTTAGCAGGGCATCAAACTAATGAAAAACTGTTTTTT
TRBV19	.	TRBD1	TRBJ2-7	15	CASSVGGQGVYEQYF	TGTGCCAGTAGTGTCGGGGGACAGGGGGTGTACGAGCAGTACTTC
TRBV29-1	.	.	TRBJ1-2	13	CSATPQANYGYTF	TGCAGCGCCACTCCCCAGGCTAACTATGGCTACACCTTC
TRBV6-4	.	.	TRBJ1-1	13	CASSANLNTEAFF	TGTGCCAGCAGCGCCAACTTGAACACTGAAGCTTTCTTT
TRBV11-2	.	.	TRBJ2-3	18	CASSLGSGILSGTDTQYF	TGTGCCAGCAGCTTAGGCTCAGGGATTTTATCTGGCACAGATACGCAGTATTTT
TRBV5-1	few	TRBD2	TRBJ2-1	15	CASSPPERGVDEQFF	TGCGCCAGCAGCCCGCCGGAGCGGGGGGTTGATGAGCAGTTCTTC
TRBV7-9	.	TRBD1	TRBJ1-2	13	CASSSDRVDGYTF	TGTGCCAGCAGCTCCGACAGGGTCGATGGCTACACCTTC
TRBV12-5	.	TRBD1	TRBJ2-5	14	CASARDSLQETQYF	TGTGCTAGCGCTCGGGACAGCCTCCAAGAGACCCAGTACTTC
TRBV5-1	.	.	TRBJ1-1	10	CASPKLGAFF	TGCGCCAGCCCCAAGCTCGGGGCTTTCTTT
TRBV5-6	.	TRBD1	TRBJ1-6	16	CASSSIDRGGNSPLHF	TGTGCCAGCAGCTCTATAGACAGGGGTGGTAATTCACCCCTCCACTTT
TRBV29-1	.	.	TRBJ2-6	14	CSVERDSGANVLTF	TGCAGCGTTGAGAGGGACTCTGGGGCCAACGTCCTGACTTTC
TRBV14	.	.	TRBJ2-1	14	CASSWTTTFNEQFF	TGTGCCAGCAGTTGGACAACCACATTCAATGAGCAGTTCTTC
TRBV21-1	once	.	TRBJ1-1	15	CASGKDPKRDTEAFF	TGTGCCAGCGGCAAAGACCCCAAGCGGGACACTGAAGCTTTCTTT
TRBV6-5	few	.	TRBJ1-1	13	CASLEALNTEAFF	TGTGCCAGCCTCGAAGCTTTGAACACTGAAGCTTTCTTT
TRBV11-3	.	TRBD2	TRBJ2-5	16	CASSSGAASGGETQYF	TGTGCCAGCAGCTCCGGGGCGGCTAGCGGGGGAGAGACCCAGTACTTC
TRBV19	.	.	TRBJ1-5	15	CASSIQGGSNQPQHF	TGTGCCAGTAGTATCCAGGGAGGGAGCAATCAGCCCCAGCATTTT
TRBV5-1	.	.	TRBJ1-5	15	CASSLEGVSNQPQHF	TGCGCCAGCAGCTTGGAGGGGGTCAGCAATCAGCCCCAGCATTTT
TRBV5-1	.	.	TRBJ1-6	16	CASSPLAGALNSPLHF	TGCGCCAGCAGCCCCCTTGCGGGGGCGCTTAATTCACCCCTCCACTTT
TRBV18	.	TRBD1	TRBJ2-6	17	CASSPGQGDSGANVLTF	TGTGCCAGCTCACCGGGACAGGGGGACTCTGGGGCCAACGTCCTGACTTTC
TRBV19	.	TRBD1	TRBJ1-5	16	CASSPRGTGLREPQHF	TGTGCCAGTAGTCCCCGGGGGACAGGCCTCAGGGAGCCCCAGCATTTT
TRBV6-6	few	.	TRBJ1-1	13	CASSLVRNTEAFF	TGTGCCAGCAGCCTAGTTAGGAACACTGAAGCTTTCTTT
TRBV7-2	.	.	TRBJ2-1	16	CASSLAGPGGYNEQFF	TGTGCCAGCAGCTTAGCGGGACCGGGGGGCTATAATGAGCAGTTCTTC
TRBV27	.	.	TRBJ2-7	16	CASNPQRRTGRNEQYF	TGTGCCAGCAATCCCCAAAGACGGACTGGGAGGAACGAGCAGTACTTC
TRBV11-3	.	.	TRBJ2-2	14	CASSLRQDTGELFF	TGTGCCAGCAGCCTAAGACAGGACACCGGGGAGCTGTTTTTT
TRBV6-6	.	TRBD1	TRBJ1-2	14	CASIQGQPGYGYTF	TGTGCCAGCATCCAGGGACAGCCCGGCTATGGCTACACCTTC